This TCR beta chain was sequenced for a study of blood T cell repertoires in COVID-19. Study background: PBMCs, B-cell-depleted T cells, or T cells were the source of the cDNA or gDNA that made up the material.

In the study's own analysis: Amplification of reference gene primers provided the estimated nucleated cell counts. Method: immunoSEQ multiplex PCR; TCRdb's copy keeps in-frame clones and lacks some. That table supplies the V and J calls and clone size; D and trimming were determined from the DNA. The sample yields 110,000 to 150,000 clones, 85% to 90% seen once. The germline V gene has CDR1 SGDLS and CDR2 YYNGEE. Trimming stripped 0 bases from V and 5 bases from J, with 11 bases between. CDR3 length: 15 residues. Sample: peripheral blood. The receptor was derived from a woman over 75 with acute or convalescent COVID-19. The J gene is TRBJ2-2, the V gene TRBV9; possible D gene TRBD2, 6 bases. The CDR3 sequence: CASSVGGTFTGELFF. The CDR3 DNA is TGTGCCAGCAGCGTAGGCGGGACCTTTACCGGGGAGCTGTTTTTT.